This is a list of T cell receptor beta chains from one sample in a study of shared clonotypes between healthy human individuals. Using immunoSEQ multiplex PCR, the repertoire was profiled, and TCRdb retains in-frame clones only, with some absent. The sample includes roughly 530,000 clones, 96% of them seen just once. Sequenced: naive CD4+ T cells sorted from blood. These receptors came from a woman in her twenties or thirties in good health. The CDR3 runs from the conserved cysteine through the conserved F or W. The D gene is left open where the match is weak. Size is omitted from some rows. Given values are once, few, many or a class for expanded clones.

size	V	J	D	CDR3	DNA
once	TRBV15	TRBJ1-5	-	CATSSSGHRGSNQPQHF	TGTGCCACCAGCAGTAGTGGCCATCGCGGGAGCAATCAGCCCCAGCATTTT
-	TRBV6-5	TRBJ2-7	-	CASSYSISAVSYEQYF	TGTGCCAGCAGTTACTCGATTTCGGCAGTCTCCTACGAGCAGTACTTC
-	TRBV7-9	TRBJ1-2	-	CASISDTYYGYTF	TGTGCCAGCATCTCTGACACCTACTATGGCTACACCTTC
-	TRBV5-1	TRBJ2-1	TRBD2	CASSLIRLAGFSYNEQFF	TGCGCCAGCAGCTTGATTAGACTAGCGGGATTCTCCTACAATGAGCAGTTCTTC
once	TRBV30	TRBJ1-2	-	CAWDRGLYLGGYTF	TGTGCCTGGGATCGCGGGTTATACTTAGGTGGCTACACCTTC
once	TRBV7-7	TRBJ2-5	TRBD2	CASSLAGLQETQYF	TGTGCCAGCAGCTTAGCGGGACTACAAGAGACCCAGTACTTC
-	TRBV5-5	TRBJ2-6	TRBD1	CASSLGYPRQGARGANVLTF	TGTGCCAGCAGCTTGGGGTACCCCCGACAGGGGGCACGTGGGGCCAACGTCCTGACTTTC
-	TRBV28	TRBJ1-1	-	CASSLYLGVGTEAFF	TGTGCCAGCAGTTTATATCTGGGGGTGGGCACTGAAGCTTTCTTT
-	TRBV11-3	TRBJ2-7	-	CASSSAPIGRYEQYF	TGTGCCAGCAGCTCCGCTCCAATCGGACGGTACGAGCAGTACTTC
-	TRBV10-3	TRBJ1-5	-	CAISGGPGDNQPQHF	TGTGCCATCAGCGGGGGACCGGGAGACAATCAGCCCCAGCATTTT
-	TRBV11-2	TRBJ1-1	-	CASSSHYVGRPFEAFF	TGTGCCAGCAGCTCCCATTACGTGGGCAGGCCGTTTGAAGCTTTCTTT
-	TRBV7-2	TRBJ1-2	-	CASSYPGGRSNYGYTF	TGTGCCAGCAGCTACCCCGGGGGGAGATCTAACTATGGCTACACCTTC
-	TRBV27	TRBJ1-6	-	CASSSRPGYDNSPLHF	TGTGCCAGCAGTTCCCGTCCTGGTTATGATAATTCACCCCTCCACTTT
few	TRBV7-7	TRBJ2-7	TRBD2	CASSLVLAGGGEQYF	TGTGCCAGCAGCTTAGTACTAGCGGGAGGCGGCGAGCAGTACTTC
-	TRBV27	TRBJ1-2	-	CASSPQGQHYGYTF	TGTGCCAGCAGTCCGCAAGGTCAGCACTATGGCTACACCTTC
-	TRBV6-1	TRBJ2-7	-	CASTTAYEQYF	TGTGCCAGCACCACAGCTTACGAGCAGTACTTC
-	TRBV18	TRBJ2-3	-	CASSPGRTGPNYTQYF	TGTGCCAGCTCACCCGGTAGAACAGGGCCCAACTATACGCAGTATTTT
-	TRBV6-6	TRBJ2-7	-	CASSYAGSSYEQYF	TGTGCCAGCAGTTACGCCGGGAGCTCCTACGAGCAGTACTTC
-	TRBV4-1	TRBJ2-7	-	CASSYPGTEIGEQYF	TGCGCCAGCAGCTATCCCGGGACTGAAATAGGCGAGCAGTACTTC
-	TRBV5-1	TRBJ2-7	-	CASSLPGTQPYEQYF	TGCGCCAGCAGCTTGCCCGGGACCCAGCCCTACGAGCAGTACTTC
once	TRBV6-6	TRBJ2-3	-	CATQVTDTQYF	TGTGCCACCCAAGTCACAGATACGCAGTATTTT
-	TRBV15	TRBJ1-4	-	CATSRDRGKGEKLFF	TGTGCCACCAGCAGAGATCGTGGAAAGGGTGAAAAACTGTTTTTT
once	TRBV2	TRBJ1-1	-	CASSPDSASDTEAFF	TGTGCCAGCAGTCCCGACAGTGCCTCGGACACTGAAGCTTTCTTT
-	TRBV5-4	TRBJ1-1	TRBD1	CASSPGGDRGYTEAFF	TGTGCCAGCAGCCCGGGGGGGGACAGGGGTTACACTGAAGCTTTCTTT
-	TRBV19	TRBJ1-5	TRBD1	CASSRDSGAGPQHF	TGTGCCAGTAGTAGGGACAGTGGGGCGGGTCCCCAGCATTTT
-	TRBV11-2	TRBJ1-4	TRBD1	CASSNRTGWFEEKLFF	TGTGCCAGCAGCAACCGGACAGGGTGGTTTGAAGAAAAACTGTTTTTT
-	TRBV5-1	TRBJ1-4	-	CASSPGPQANEKLFF	TGCGCCAGCAGCCCTGGGCCCCAGGCGAATGAAAAACTGTTTTTT
-	TRBV5-1	TRBJ2-5	TRBD1	CASSKDRASETQYF	TGCGCCAGCAGCAAGGACAGGGCAAGCGAGACCCAGTACTTC
-	TRBV7-2	TRBJ1-1	-	CASSLAGNTEAFF	TGTGCCAGCAGCTTAGCCGGGAACACTGAAGCTTTCTTT
-	TRBV18	TRBJ1-4	TRBD1	CASSPPGLPGGRTNEKLFF	TGTGCCAGCTCACCACCGGGTCTGCCAGGGGGCAGAACTAATGAAAAACTGTTTTTT
once	TRBV12-5	TRBJ2-1	-	CASGLGRNEQFF	TGTGCTAGTGGTTTGGGGCGCAATGAGCAGTTCTTC
-	TRBV27	TRBJ2-7	TRBD2	CASKRGVAGPYEQYF	TGTGCCAGCAAGCGCGGCGTAGCGGGTCCCTACGAGCAGTACTTC
once	TRBV5-1	TRBJ2-1	TRBD2	CASSQTGTSGRREQFF	TGCGCCAGCAGCCAAACCGGGACTAGCGGGAGACGAGAGCAGTTCTTC
-	TRBV7-2	TRBJ1-5	-	CASSFGGNSNQPQHF	TGTGCCAGCAGCTTTGGGGGAAACAGCAATCAGCCCCAGCATTTT
-	TRBV7-8	TRBJ2-5	TRBD2	CASSLEGLAGVRSQYF	TGTGCCAGCAGCTTAGAGGGACTAGCGGGAGTGAGGTCCCAGTACTTC
-	TRBV5-1	TRBJ2-5	-	CASGERLETQYF	TGCGCCAGCGGCGAGCGTTTAGAGACCCAGTACTTC
-	TRBV7-2	TRBJ2-2	-	CASSLSELFTGELFF	TGTGCCAGCAGCTTGTCGGAGTTATTCACCGGGGAGCTGTTTTTT
-	TRBV5-1	TRBJ2-6	-	CASSLTTPSGANVLTF	TGCGCCAGCAGCTTGACGACGCCCTCTGGGGCCAACGTCCTGACTTTC
-	TRBV6-1	TRBJ2-7	TRBD1	CASKQGTGPYEQYF	TGTGCCAGCAAGCAGGGGACAGGGCCCTACGAGCAGTACTTC
-	TRBV27	TRBJ2-3	TRBD2	CASSLQLAGGSRDTQYF	TGTGCCAGCAGTCTACAACTAGCGGGAGGCTCAAGGGATACGCAGTATTTT
once	TRBV10-3	TRBJ2-7	-	CAIRRDGGTGEQYF	TGTGCCATCAGGAGGGACGGTGGGACGGGAGAGCAGTACTTC
-	TRBV19	TRBJ2-2	TRBD1	CASSILGQGVPSGAPGELFF	TGTGCCAGTAGTATATTAGGGCAGGGGGTTCCCTCAGGTGCTCCCGGGGAGCTGTTTTTT
-	TRBV11-1	TRBJ2-1	-	CASSLDRYSYNEQFF	TGTGCCAGCAGCTTAGACCGGTACTCCTACAATGAGCAGTTCTTC
-	TRBV2	TRBJ1-1	-	CASGMEGNTEAFF	TGTGCCAGCGGCATGGAGGGGAACACTGAAGCTTTCTTT
-	TRBV5-4	TRBJ2-1	-	CASSRVGNEQFF	TGTGCCAGCAGCCGCGTGGGTAATGAGCAGTTCTTC
-	TRBV11-2	TRBJ1-5	-	CASSRVRVTSQPQHF	TGTGCCAGCAGCCGAGTCAGGGTTACAAGTCAGCCCCAGCATTTT
-	TRBV5-1	TRBJ2-1	-	CASSAGQFSEGEQFF	TGCGCCAGCAGCGCGGGACAGTTTTCTGAAGGGGAGCAGTTCTTC
-	TRBV12-2	TRBJ1-4	-	CASRSSTSGEGDEKLFF	TGTGCAAGTCGCTCTTCAACAAGCGGGGAGGGGGATGAAAAACTGTTTTTT
once	TRBV28	TRBJ1-1	-	CASSPGSGIPEAFF	TGTGCCAGCAGTCCCGGGAGTGGCATCCCTGAAGCTTTCTTT
-	TRBV6-1	TRBJ1-5	-	CASKFSGSNQPQHF	TGTGCCAGCAAGTTTTCAGGGTCTAATCAGCCCCAGCATTTT
-	TRBV19	TRBJ2-7	TRBD1	CASSNPDRVYEQYF	TGTGCCAGTAGTAACCCAGACAGGGTCTACGAGCAGTACTTC
-	TRBV19	TRBJ2-1	-	CASSPRRGISYNEQFF	TGTGCCAGTAGTCCCCGGAGGGGAATCTCCTACAATGAGCAGTTCTTC
-	TRBV28	TRBJ1-2	-	CASSATDGAPNYGYTF	TGTGCCAGCAGCGCTACCGACGGGGCCCCTAACTATGGCTACACCTTC
-	TRBV5-1	TRBJ2-6	-	CASSRLGGANVLTF	TGCGCCAGCAGTCGACTAGGTGGGGCCAACGTCCTGACTTTC
-	TRBV11-2	TRBJ2-1	TRBD2	CASSSFQGLYNEQFF	TGTGCCAGCAGCTCCTTCCAGGGACTATACAATGAGCAGTTCTTC